The 30 T cell receptor beta chains presented below share a single source sample, sequenced in a study of blood T cell repertoires in COVID-19. Profiling relied on immunoSEQ multiplex PCR, and the TCRdb table lists in-frame clones only, not all of them. The top ten hold 6.3% of the sample, which has about 89,000 clones, about four fifths seen once. Sequencing was done on a sample of peripheral blood. These receptor sequences come from a man in his 70s with COVID-19, enrolled during active disease.

The sample holds one count of this clone. CDR3 DNA: TGTGCCAGCAGTTTTAAGGCGACAGCTAATGAAAAACTGTTTTTT. Protein product: CASSFKATANEKLFF. The V gene is TRBV27, the J gene TRBJ1-4; perhaps TRBD1 as D (5 bases). CDR1 and CDR2 (germline): MNHEY, SMNVEV (reference sequence). The CDR3 is 15 amino acids. With 3 bases removed from V and 3 bases from J, the gap between germline ends came to 11 bases.

The chain links TRBV5-1 to TRBJ2-1, with 10 bases aligning to TRBD2. The CDR3 contains 16 residues. Germline assignment: CDR1 SGHRS and CDR2 YFSETQ. V lost 2 bases, J lost 4 bases, and 6 bases stayed unmatched. The CDR3, as DNA: TGCGCCAGCAGCTTTATTGCACTAGCGGGGTACAATGAGCAGTTCTTC. The encoded protein is CASSFIALAGYNEQFF. Together with reference TRBV5-1 and TRBJ2-1, the CDR3 gives the full variable domain: KAGVTQTPRYLIKTRGQQVTLSCSPISGHRSVSWYQQTPGQGLQFLFEYFSETQRNKGNFPGRFSGRQFSNSRSEMNVSTLELGDSALYLCASSFIALAGYNEQFFGPGTRLTVL.

This clone was counted a single time. V gene TRBV9 combines with J gene TRBJ1-1; 9 bases agree with TRBD1. Germline values: CDR1 SGDLS, CDR2 YYNGEE. The V and J ends lost 4 bases and 3 bases, in that order; junction bases with no gene match: 7. This CDR3 has 15 amino acids. CDR3 amino acids: CASSRTGVEYTEAFF. The DNA for the CDR3 is TGTGCCAGCAGCCGGACAGGGGTGGAGTACACTGAAGCTTTCTTT. Supplemented by reference TRBV9 and TRBJ1-1, the full variable domain reads DSGVTQTPKHLITATGQRVTLRCSPRSGDLSVYWYQQSLDQGLQFLIQYYNGEERAKGNILERFSAQQFPDLHSELNLSSLELGDSALYFCASSRTGVEYTEAFFGQGTRLTVV.

The rearrangement links TRBV6-6 to TRBJ2-5; 11 positions match TRBD2. Germline V gene lookup returns CDR1 MNHNY and CDR2 SVGAGI (reference sequence). The CDR3 spans 14 residues. The ends lost 9 bases at V and 4 bases at J; junction bases unmatched: 7. Here the CDR3 reads CASQLAGVRETQYF. The DNA of the CDR3 is TGTGCCAGTCAACTAGCGGGAGTAAGAGAGACCCAGTACTTC.

CDR3 coding DNA: TGTGCCACCAGTGTACGAGGGGGCACCGGGGAGCTGTTTTTT. The encoded protein is CATSVRGGTGELFF. The gene calls are TRBV24-1 and TRBJ2-2; a weak D match, TRBD1 (6 bases). Germline CDR1 is KGHDR and CDR2 is SFDVKD. Trimming stripped 5 bases from V and 4 bases from J, with 10 bases between. This CDR3 has 14 residues.

The chain combines TRBV6-5 with TRBJ2-1, with TRBD2 matching over 7 bases. Germline V CDR1 and CDR2: MNHEY, SVGAGI. V trimming: 2 bases; J trimming: 10 bases; junction bases outside the gene matches: 11. CDR3 size: 15 residues. In DNA form, the CDR3 reads TGTGCCAGCAGTTACAACCCGGGGGGTCGGTTGGAGCAGTTCTTC. Protein: CASSYNPGGRLEQFF.

The genes are TRBV2 and TRBJ2-7; the match to TRBD2 covers 7 bases. Germline V lookup: CDR1 SNHLY, CDR2 FYNNEI. J was trimmed by 2 bases and V by 4 bases; bases with no gene match: 2. This CDR3 comprises 13 residues. CDR3 protein: CASSGGGPYEQYF. CDR3 nucleotide sequence: TGTGCCAGCAGTGGCGGGGGACCCTACGAGCAGTACTTC.

The V gene is TRBV7-2, the J gene TRBJ2-3, with 9 bases aligning to TRBD2. V was pared by 4 bases and J by 3 bases, with 8 bases of the junction left unmatched. The CDR3 runs 16 residues. Germline CDR1 reads SGHTA; CDR2 reads FQGNSA. The CDR3 region has the DNA TGTGCCAGCAGCTGGGGGCCTAGCGGGACTACAGATACGCAGTATTTT. Translation gives CASSWGPSGTTDTQYF.

The rearrangement uses TRBV5-8 and TRBJ2-6, with 7 positions matching TRBD1. V lost 4 bases to trimming and J lost 2 bases; unmatched junction nucleotides: 3. CDR1 SGHTS and CDR2 YDEGEE come from the germline V gene. The CDR3 is 15 amino acids. Here the CDR3 DNA reads TGTGCCAGCAGCACAGGGGTAGCTGGGGCCAACGTCCTGACTTTC. Protein product: CASSTGVAGANVLTF.

V gene TRBV5-1 combines with J gene TRBJ1-5, with D perhaps TRBD1 (6 bases). Deletions cut 4 bases from V and 2 bases from J, with 13 bases between. Germline V gene sequence: CDR1 SGHRS, CDR2 YFSETQ. This CDR3 contains 15 residues. DNA for the CDR3: TGCGCCAGCAGCCCACAGGGTAAGGGCAATCAGCCCCAGCATTTT. It specifies CASSPQGKGNQPQHF.

The J gene is TRBJ2-7, the V gene TRBV18; TRBD1 matches 8 bases. Per the germline V gene, CDR1 is KGHSH and CDR2 is LQKENI. V shed 8 bases, J shed 1 base, and the junction held 10 bases outside the gene matches. This CDR3 is built from 15 residues. CDR3 nucleotide sequence: TGTGCCAGCCTTAATCGACAGGGGAATTCCTACGAGCAGTACTTC. Amino acid sequence: CASLNRQGNSYEQYF. Filled out from reference TRBV18 and TRBJ2-7, the complete variable domain reads NAGVMQNPRHLVRRRGQEARLRCSPMKGHSHVYWYRQLPEEGLKFMVYLQKENIIDESGMPKERFSAEFPKEGPSILRIQQVVRGDSAAYFCASLNRQGNSYEQYFGPGTRLTVT.

V and J are TRBV13 and TRBJ2-2, with TRBD2 identical over 15 bases. This CDR3 contains 18 residues. V was clipped by 5 bases and J by 6 bases; unmatched bases: 10. The germline V gene encodes CDR1 PRHDT and CDR2 FYEKMQ (reference sequence). The CDR3 is CASSRTSGRAGAAGELFF. The CDR3 coding sequence is TGTGCCAGCAGCCGGACTAGCGGGAGGGCCGGAGCGGCCGGGGAGCTGTTTTTT.

This chain links TRBV10-3 with TRBJ1-2; a weak D match, TRBD1 (6 bases). Per germline, CDR1 ENHRY and CDR2 SYGVKD. This CDR3 contains 11 residues. V was cut by 10 bases and J by 6 bases, with 12 bases left in between. CDR3 protein: CATRGVDGYTF. In nucleotides, the CDR3 is TGTGCCACCAGGGGAGTGGATGGCTACACCTTC.

This clone was observed a handful of times. Compared with germline, one end of the junction differs, possibly owing to a read error. The chain uses TRBV19 and TRBJ1-2, with a possible D match to TRBD1 (5 bases). There are 13 residues in the CDR3. Per the germline V gene, CDR1 is LNHDA and CDR2 is SQIVND (reference sequence). The CDR3 DNA reads TGTGCCAGTAGTACCCGACAGAACTCTGGCTACACCTTC. Translation gives CASSTRQNSGYTF.

The chain employs TRBV7-2 and TRBJ1-6; TRBD1 matches at 7 bases. Germline V gene data show CDR1 as SGHTA and CDR2 as FQGNSA. The CDR3 consists of 16 residues. V shed 2 bases and J 6 bases; nucleotides not matched to a gene: 7. The DNA for the CDR3 is TGTGCCAGCAGCTTAAGGGTAGCAGGGGGTAATTCACCCCTCCACTTT. Translation: CASSLRVAGGNSPLHF.

The sample holds one count of this clone. V usage is TRBV4-1 and J usage is TRBJ2-1, with 10 bases identical to TRBD1. Germline-derived CDR1 and CDR2 are MGHRA and YSYEKL. There are 15 residues in the CDR3. V gave up 4 bases and J gave up 4 bases; unmatched junction bases: 4. The CDR3 nucleotides are TGCGCCAGCAGCCTGGGGGGACAGGGGTACAATGAGCAGTTCTTC. It yields the protein CASSLGGQGYNEQFF.

In this sample, this clone turned up many times. The chain carries TRBV18 and TRBJ2-1; 8 bases are a match to TRBD2. This CDR3 region has 18 residues. V was clipped by 1 base and J by 3 bases; unmatched bases: 11. Germline CDR1 reads KGHSH; CDR2 reads LQKENI. The CDR3 reads CASSPQSQSAGGYNEQFF. For the CDR3, the DNA is TGTGCCAGCTCACCACAATCCCAGAGCGCGGGGGGCTACAATGAGCAGTTCTTC.

CDR3 loop: CASSWHRGEPLSGQPQHF. DNA of the CDR3: TGCGCCAGCAGCTGGCACAGGGGTGAACCATTGTCCGGTCAGCCCCAGCATTTT. The chain couples TRBV5-1 to TRBJ1-5, with 7 bases matching TRBD1. Germline lookup yields CDR1 SGHRS and CDR2 YFSETQ. The ends lost 3 bases at V and 6 bases at J; junction bases unmatched: 18. The CDR3 covers 18 residues.

V gene TRBV2 combines with J gene TRBJ1-6; 7 bases match TRBD1. Germline V gene data show CDR1 as SNHLY and CDR2 as FYNNEI. V gave up 3 bases and J gave up 12 bases; unmatched junction bases: 11. The CDR3 loop spans 15 amino acids. The CDR3 loop is CASSDSRDSREPLHF. CDR3 DNA sequence: TGTGCCAGCAGTGATTCTAGGGACAGTCGGGAACCCCTCCACTTT.

For the CDR3, the DNA is TGCGCCAGCAGCCCTTCGCCGGGGGGCGCTAACTATGGCTACACCTTC. This gives the protein CASSPSPGGANYGYTF. The rearrangement joins TRBV4-1 to TRBJ1-2; perhaps TRBD1 as D (6 bases). V dropped 4 bases and J dropped 0 bases, with 15 bases sitting between them. Germline V gives CDR1 MGHRA, CDR2 YSYEKL. This CDR3 has 16 amino acids.

The gene calls are TRBV7-6 and TRBJ2-3; TRBD2 agrees at 7 bases. The germline V gene encodes CDR1 SGHVS and CDR2 FNYEAQ. J was trimmed by 0 bases and V by 5 bases; bases with no gene match: 11. The CDR3 is 17 residues long. CDR3 coding DNA: TGTGCCAGCAGCCCCTCCTACGGGGGGACTAGCACAGATACGCAGTATTTT. Residues: CASSPSYGGTSTDTQYF.

This chain uses TRBV6-5 with TRBJ1-2, with D perhaps TRBD1 (5 bases). This CDR3 region has 14 residues. CDR1 MNHEY and CDR2 SVGAGI come from the germline V gene. The germline V and J ends were trimmed by 5 bases and 6 bases, with 16 bases remaining between them. DNA of the CDR3: TGTGCCAGCAGTCCAAAAGGGGCGGTACATGGCTACACCTTC. Encoded protein: CASSPKGAVHGYTF.

The chain recombines TRBV4-2 with TRBJ1-2; a possible D gene is TRBD1 (5 bases). V dropped 5 bases and J dropped 7 bases, with 17 bases sitting between them. Germline V gives CDR1 LGHNA, CDR2 YNFKEQ. This CDR3 spans 14 amino acids. In nucleotides, the CDR3 is TGTGCCAGCAGCTATCGGCAGTCGGACATTGGCTACACCTTC. It encodes CASSYRQSDIGYTF.

This clone has ten or more counts. Here the CDR3 DNA reads TGTGCCAGCAGTTTACGGCCAGGGGGACGGAAACTGTTTTTT. It specifies CASSLRPGGRKLFF. The genes are TRBV27 and TRBJ1-4, with 7 bases identical to TRBD1. The V gene end was trimmed by 2 bases and the J gene end by 11 bases; junction bases not matched to a gene: 8. The CDR3 totals 14 residues. The germline gives CDR1 MNHEY, CDR2 SMNVEV (reference sequence).

V is TRBV6-5 and J is TRBJ2-7; D is possibly TRBD1 (7 bases). V gave up 2 bases and J gave up 5 bases, with 13 bases separating them. The CDR3 runs to 14 residues. CDR1 MNHEY and CDR2 SVGAGI come from the germline V gene. CDR3 sequence reads: CASSYRAGGNEQYF. DNA for the CDR3: TGTGCCAGCAGTTACCGGGCAGGGGGGAACGAGCAGTACTTC.

The V gene is TRBV28, the J gene TRBJ2-7, with D maybe TRBD2 (6 bases). Trimming pared 8 bases from V and 1 base from J, leaving 12 bases between. Germline V gene sequence: CDR1 MDHEN, CDR2 SYDVKM. The CDR3 consists of 13 residues. CDR3 nucleotides: TGTGCCAGCGCCCCTGGGGGGTCCTACGAGCAGTACTTC. Translating it yields CASAPGGSYEQYF.

V gene TRBV6-5 combines with J gene TRBJ1-4; 7 nucleotides align to TRBD1. The CDR3 loop spans 15 amino acids. The germline CDR1 and CDR2 sequences are MNHEY and SVGAGI. V was clipped by 5 bases and J by 8 bases; unmatched bases: 11. The CDR3 sequence is CASSLRQGVYEKLFF. The CDR3 region has the DNA TGTGCCAGCAGTCTCCGACAGGGAGTATACGAAAAACTGTTTTTT.

V gene TRBV11-3 combines with J gene TRBJ2-5; 10 nucleotides line up with TRBD2. J lost 2 bases, V lost 5 bases, and 5 bases had no gene match. CDR3 size: 15 residues. Germline V gives CDR1 SGHNT, CDR2 YENEEA. CDR3 region: CASSQRGGIQETQYF. CDR3 sequence (DNA): TGTGCCAGCAGCCAGCGGGGGGGGATTCAAGAGACCCAGTACTTC.

The chain is built from TRBV29-1 and TRBJ1-1; the D gene is possibly TRBD1 (5 bases). CDR3 length: 14 amino acids. Germline CDR1 and CDR2: SQVTM and ANQGSEA. The ends were cut back, 4 bases at V and 0 bases at J, with 12 bases in the middle. The CDR3 DNA sequence: TGCAGCGTTGTAGGGGCAGGGATGAACACTGAAGCTTTCTTT. Amino acid sequence: CSVVGAGMNTEAFF. Based on the CDR3 plus reference TRBV29-1 and TRBJ1-1, the full variable domain is SAVISQKPSRDICQRGTSLTIQCQVDSQVTMMFWYRQQPGQSLTLIATANQGSEATYESGFVIDKFPISRPNLTFSTLTVSNMSPEDSSIYLCSVVGAGMNTEAFFGQGTRLTVV.

This chain connects TRBV28 to TRBJ1-5; 7 positions agree with TRBD1. The V gene end was trimmed by 3 bases and the J gene end by 4 bases; junction bases not matched to a gene: 9. Per germline, CDR1 MDHEN and CDR2 SYDVKM. This CDR3 contains 16 residues. The CDR3 reads CASSLPTGDENQPQHF. For the CDR3, the DNA is TGTGCCAGCAGTTTGCCCACAGGGGATGAGAATCAGCCCCAGCATTTT.